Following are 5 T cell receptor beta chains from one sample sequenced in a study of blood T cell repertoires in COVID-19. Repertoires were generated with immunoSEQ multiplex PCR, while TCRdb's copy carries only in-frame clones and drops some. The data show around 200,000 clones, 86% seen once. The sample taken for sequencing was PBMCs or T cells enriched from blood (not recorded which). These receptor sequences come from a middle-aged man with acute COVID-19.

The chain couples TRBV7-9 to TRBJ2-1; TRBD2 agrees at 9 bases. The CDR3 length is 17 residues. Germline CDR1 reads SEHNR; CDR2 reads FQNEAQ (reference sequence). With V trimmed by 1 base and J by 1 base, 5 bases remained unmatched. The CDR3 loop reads CASSLDSGRTSYNEQFF. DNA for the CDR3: TGTGCCAGCAGCTTAGATAGCGGGAGAACGTCCTACAATGAGCAGTTCTTC.

As DNA, the CDR3 is TGTGCCACCAGTGAAGCCGGGACAGGGGACAATCAGCCCCAGCATTTT. Translated, it gives CATSEAGTGDNQPQHF. The chain combines TRBV24-1 with TRBJ1-5, with 10 bases aligning to TRBD1. The CDR3 runs to 16 residues. The germline V gene encodes CDR1 KGHDR and CDR2 SFDVKD. J gave up 3 bases and V 4 bases, and 5 bases lay outside the gene matches.

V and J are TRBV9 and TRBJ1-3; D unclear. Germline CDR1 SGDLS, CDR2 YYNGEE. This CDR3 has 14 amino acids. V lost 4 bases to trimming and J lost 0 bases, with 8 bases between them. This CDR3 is CASSPSFSGNTIYF. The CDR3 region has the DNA TGTGCCAGCAGCCCTAGTTTCTCTGGAAACACCATATATTTT. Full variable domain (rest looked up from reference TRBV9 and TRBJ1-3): DSGVTQTPKHLITATGQRVTLRCSPRSGDLSVYWYQQSLDQGLQFLIQYYNGEERAKGNILERFSAQQFPDLHSELNLSSLELGDSALYFCASSPSFSGNTIYFGEGSWLTVV.

The CDR3 sequence: CASKRGLAGESTGELFF. Here the CDR3 DNA reads TGTGCCAGCAAGAGGGGACTAGCGGGAGAAAGCACCGGGGAGCTGTTTTTT. The J gene is TRBJ2-2, the V gene TRBV7-9; 14 nucleotides agree with TRBD2. The CDR3 totals 17 residues. Trimming removed 7 bases from V and 4 bases from J; junction bases left unmatched: 8. Germline CDR1 and CDR2: SEHNR and FQNEAQ (reference sequence).

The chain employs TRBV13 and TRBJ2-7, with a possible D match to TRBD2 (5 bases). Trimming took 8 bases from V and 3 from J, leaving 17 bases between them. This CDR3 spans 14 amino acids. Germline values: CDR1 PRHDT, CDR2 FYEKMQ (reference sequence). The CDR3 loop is CASGRTGLIYEQYF. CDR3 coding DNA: TGTGCCAGCGGTCGGACGGGGTTAATCTACGAGCAGTACTTC. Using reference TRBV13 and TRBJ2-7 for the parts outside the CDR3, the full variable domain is AAGVIQSPRHLIKEKRETATLKCYPIPRHDTVYWYQQGPGQDPQFLISFYEKMQSDKGSIPDRFSAQQFSDYHSELNMSSLELGDSALYFCASGRTGLIYEQYFGPGTRLTVT.